The present TCR beta chain was sequenced within a study of blood T cells in healthy people across ages (dated by TCRdb to about 2015). Background on the whole study: In model experiments, template switching captured roughly one uniquely barcoded TCR beta cDNA molecule for every two T cells. To avoid experimental bias, donors of different ages were randomly spread across the sequencing lanes. Age-related changes in TCR beta repertoire diversity were measured in the study by deep sequencing normalized with unique cDNA molecular identifiers. Donors were grouped into four age groups: young (average approximately 16 years), middle-aged (39), aged (roughly 67) and long-lived (approximately 81). Two additional independent replicas of 1 million unique cDNA reads from the same blood draw were analyzed for two donors (one aged 18 to 30 and one aged 80 or older). What the research found in general, with its limitations: Donor CMV infection status was unknown, potentially confounding age-related changes in expanded clonotypes. Observed TCR beta diversity per million T cells fell roughly linearly with age, and a significant reduction was already apparent by age roughly 40. Estimates of total diversity from one million sequenced T cells were regarded as lower bounds and underestimates. There was a strong correlation between observed TCR beta diversity and the percentage of naive T cells measured by flow cytometry. Compared with the aged group, the long-lived group had more naive CD4+ T cells, fewer expanded clones and increased TCR diversity, suggesting age selection. Bulk unsorted PBMC profiling prevented conclusive comparison of naive and antigen-experienced compartments.

Library preparation employed 5' RACE. Sequencing relied on an Illumina HiSeq 2500. The second PCR ran for roughly 7 to 12 cycles and used a J-beta primer mix along with a sample-barcoded 5' primer. Each TCR beta cDNA molecule received a unique molecular identifier from a template-switch 5' adaptor carrying 12 random nucleotides. Each sample yielded at least 3 million CDR3-containing paired-end reads. The Mint cDNA synthesis kit, primed by a TRBC-specific oligonucleotide, was used to synthesize first-strand cDNA from all RNA. All cDNA was treated with uracil-DNA glycosylase and then went through a first 18-cycle PCR with the universal primers M1SS and BC2_uni_R. Per the original workflow: For normalization, 1 million high-quality reads were randomly selected from each sample, with every read carrying a distinct molecular identifier. Reads with shared molecular identifiers were discarded instead of being binned into consensus sequences. MiTCR, with a Q25 quality threshold and the strictest error-elimination algorithm, was used for CDR3 identification, clonotype clustering and error correction. A nonparametric unseen species model with Euler transformation was used to estimate a lower bound on total TCR beta diversity. Clones were called with MiXCR by TCRdb after fastp trimmed the public reads at Q25, and only in-frame beta chains were retained. Each entry merges the rows of one CDR3 protein and shows their most common DNA and genes. The authors' filters were not applied to this entry. For this sample there are about 730,000 distinct CDR3 sequences; more than 40% appear just once. The ten largest clones take up less than 25% of the sample.

The CDR3 starts with the cysteine, ends with the phenylalanine, and has 13 residues. Kept here is only the CDR3 DNA, which spans 39 bases and is read in frame from base 1. Sequences MNHNS (CDR1) and SASEGT (CDR2) are obtained from the germline V gene. Clipping removes 4 bases from V and 5 bases from J, with 3 as the unmatched junction base count. The roughly 39 donors, aged 6 to 90 years, were systemically healthy Caucasian individuals from Russia. Each donor gave around 9 milliliters of peripheral blood, collected into EDTA-treated Vacutainer tubes. Ficoll-Paque density-gradient centrifugation was used to isolate PBMCs, with at least 6.5 million per sample. Trizol reagent was used to extract total RNA from the PBMCs, yielding at least 6 micrograms per sample. The percentages of naive CD45RAhigh/CD27high T cells were determined by flow cytometry on a PBMC aliquot from every donor. This clonotype was recorded many times. It lacks a known antigen. The sample holds no much larger clone one base away, and base qualities are not on file.

The chain employs TRBV6-1 and TRBJ2-5, and 8 junctional nucleotides match TRBD1. The receptor was derived from a woman aged 60-75 years in good health. Sequenced material: blood. The encoded CDR3 is CASSGGQGETQYF. Here is the DNA: TGTGCCAGCAGTGGAGGACAGGGTGAGACCCAGTACTTC.